One sample yielded the 9 T cell receptor beta chains listed below, sequenced in a study of cytomegalovirus exposure and HLA in healthy donors (dated by TCRdb to the late 2010s). Library preparation employed the immunoSEQ multiplex PCR assay. For the multiplex PCR, a mixture combining 60 forward primers for TCR Vbeta segments and 13 reverse primers for TCR Jbeta segments was used. TCRdb obtained this table from immuneACCESS and retained in-frame rearrangements with V and J assigned. These tables miss some clones; where compared with another copy, unresolved V genes account for less than half of the shortfall, and the remainder is unexplained. This sample's listing comprises tens of thousands of clones. The top ten clones comprise about 16% of the sample. Sequencing used PBMCs. The receptors here all came from a man over 45 in good health and CMV-seropositive.

The chain couples TRBV4-3 to TRBJ2-2; 8 bases line up with TRBD1. Losses at the gene ends were 3 bases for V and 6 bases for J; bases not matched to a gene: 3. The germline CDR1 and CDR2 sequences are LGHNA and YSLEER. The CDR3 consists of 14 residues. Here the CDR3 reads CASSHQTGAGELFF. CDR3 coding DNA: TGCGCCAGCAGCCACCAGACAGGGGCCGGGGAGCTGTTTTTT.

Comments on this clone: This CDR3 is also generated by other DNA sequences in the sample. The rearrangement joins TRBV6-5 to TRBJ2-3; no clear D gene. Germline CDR1 MNHEY, CDR2 SVGAGI. Trimming removed 2 bases at V and 5 bases at J, with 5 bases between. The CDR3 totals 12 residues. The CDR3 bases are TGTGCCAGCAGTTACGGGCGAGATACGCAGTATTTT. Translation gives CASSYGRDTQYF.

The rearrangement links TRBV30 to TRBJ1-3; D uncertain. The CDR3 is 11 amino acids. Trimming removed 5 bases from V and 7 bases from J, with 9 bases in between. CDR1 GTSNPN and CDR2 SVGIG come from the germline V gene (reference sequence). The CDR3 sequence: CAWSRRNTIYF. The CDR3 region has the DNA TGTGCCTGGTCACGGAGGAACACCATATATTTT. Full variable domain (missing parts from reference TRBV30 and TRBJ1-3): SQTIHQWPATLVQPVGSPLSLECTVEGTSNPNLYWYRQAAGRGLQLLFYSVGIGQISSEVPQNLSASRPQDRQFILSSKKLLLSDSGFYLCAWSRRNTIYFGEGSWLTVV.

The chain uses TRBV11-2 and TRBJ2-7; 7 bases fit TRBD2. Germline CDR1 reads SGHAT; CDR2 reads FQNNGV. Trimming removed 6 bases from V and 9 bases from J; junction bases left unmatched: 8. This CDR3 is built from 12 residues. The CDR3 coding sequence is TGTGCCAGCAGTACGGCCAGGGAGGGGCAGTACTTC. It translates to CASSTAREGQYF.

V is TRBV30 and J is TRBJ2-7; D is uncertain. V gave up 7 bases and J gave up 0 bases, with 13 bases separating them. Germline V gene lookup returns CDR1 GTSNPN and CDR2 SVGIG (reference sequence). The CDR3 consists of 13 residues. CDR3 in DNA: TGTGCCTATACGACTCTCATCTCCTACGAGCAGTACTTC. Amino acid sequence: CAYTTLISYEQYF. The entire variable domain, with the rest obtained from reference TRBV30 and TRBJ2-7, is as follows: SQTIHQWPATLVQPVGSPLSLECTVEGTSNPNLYWYRQAAGRGLQLLFYSVGIGQISSEVPQNLSASRPQDRQFILSSKKLLLSDSGFYLCAYTTLISYEQYFGPGTRLTVT.

The CDR3 DNA reads TGTGCCTGGAGCCCAACGATAGGGGGGCAGTACTTC. Encoded protein: CAWSPTIGGQYF. The genes are TRBV30 and TRBJ2-7, with D possibly TRBD1 on 6 matching bases. Deletions cut 3 bases from V and 9 bases from J, with 15 bases between. CDR1 is GTSNPN, CDR2 SVGIG, per germline (reference sequence). The CDR3 covers 12 residues.

The genes are TRBV29-1 and TRBJ2-2; 7 bases line up with TRBD2. Germline V gives CDR1 SQVTM, CDR2 ANQGSEA. Trimming took 5 bases from V and 5 from J; bases not matched to a gene: 5. The CDR3 sequence is 13 residues long. Here the CDR3 DNA reads TGCAGCGTTAGCGGGACTCCTACCGGGGAGCTGTTTTTT. Protein product: CSVSGTPTGELFF.

This rearrangement joins TRBV18 to TRBJ2-7; a weak D match, TRBD2 (5 bases). Germline loops: CDR1 KGHSH, CDR2 LQKENI. V shed 3 bases and J shed 7 bases, with 13 bases lying between them. The CDR3 extends over 13 amino acids. The CDR3 DNA sequence: TGTGCCAGCTCACCCGGATTAACGGGAGAGCAGTACTTC. Its protein product is CASSPGLTGEQYF.

The rearrangement uses TRBV27 and TRBJ1-1; D is ambiguous. The CDR3 sequence is 13 residues long. Per the germline V gene, CDR1 is MNHEY and CDR2 is SMNVEV (reference sequence). Trimming removed 3 bases at V and 1 base at J, with 6 bases between. The CDR3 DNA reads as TGTGCCAGCAGTTTCCGGGAGAACACTGAAGCTTTCTTT. It translates to CASSFRENTEAFF.